These 6 T cell receptor beta chains were sequenced from one sample in a study of cytomegalovirus exposure and HLA in healthy donors. Both 60 Vbeta primers and 13 Jbeta primers went into the PCR. The protocol was immunoSEQ multiplex PCR, while the TCRdb copy is restricted to in-frame clones and leaves out a portion. The sample consists of under 130,000 clones, just under 75% of them appearing once. Input material: PBMCs. These receptor sequences come from a man aged 45 to 65 in good health and CMV-seropositive.

The chain recombines TRBV15 with TRBJ1-4; 7 bases match TRBD1. The CDR3 has 14 residues. The germline CDR1 and CDR2 sequences are LNHNV and YYDKDF (reference sequence). The V and J ends lost 5 bases and 3 bases, in that order; junction bases with no gene match: 3. CDR3 sequence reads: CATSEGQSNEKLFF. In DNA form, the CDR3 reads TGTGCCACCAGCGAGGGACAGTCTAATGAAAAACTGTTTTTT.

The chain recombines TRBV27 with TRBJ2-3; the match to TRBD2 covers 8 bases. The CDR3 covers 15 residues. V was pared by 4 bases and J by 3 bases, with 6 bases of the junction left unmatched. The germline gives CDR1 MNHEY, CDR2 SMNVEV (reference sequence). The CDR3 DNA sequence: TGTGCCAGCAGTTCCGGACTAGCTCCGACAGATACGCAGTATTTT. Translated: CASSSGLAPTDTQYF.

This chain uses TRBV10-1 with TRBJ2-7; 10 bases fit TRBD2. Trimming at V came to 8 bases and at J to 1 base, leaving 2 bases not matched to a gene. This CDR3 has 13 amino acids. Germline assignment: CDR1 WNHNN and CDR2 SYGVQD (reference sequence). The CDR3 sequence: CASSLAGSYEQYF. CDR3 DNA: TGCGCCAGCTCACTAGCGGGGTCCTACGAGCAGTACTTC.

The V and J genes are TRBV5-6 and TRBJ1-6, with D perhaps matching TRBD1 (5 bases). This CDR3 is built from 14 residues. With 0 bases removed from V and 5 bases from J, the gap between germline ends came to 6 bases. Germline values: CDR1 SGHDT, CDR2 YYEEEE. The CDR3 protein is CASSLVGDNSPLHF. The CDR3 DNA is TGTGCCAGCAGCTTGGTAGGGGATAATTCACCCCTCCACTTT.

The chain has TRBV6-1 and TRBJ2-7; 11 positions match TRBD2. The CDR3 contains 14 residues. V dropped 6 bases and J dropped 6; count of bases not matched to a gene: 7. CDR1 and CDR2 (germline): MNHNS, SASEGT. The DNA for the CDR3 is TGTGCCAGCAGGCTTAGCGGGGGGGGTCTCGAGCAGTACTTC. As protein: CASRLSGGGLEQYF.

This clone showed up just once. The V and J genes are TRBV28 and TRBJ2-2, with 8 bases aligning to TRBD2. CDR3 size: 15 residues. Germline assignment: CDR1 MDHEN and CDR2 SYDVKM. Trimming took 4 bases from V and 8 from J; bases not matched to a gene: 9. The CDR3 DNA reads TGTGCCAGCAGTTCGGGGGGGGCGGTAACAGGGGAGCTGTTTTTT. This codes for CASSSGGAVTGELFF.